A single sample gave rise to the 25 T cell receptor beta chains below, sequenced in a study of T cell responses to AZD1222 COVID-19 vaccine. Using immunoSEQ multiplex PCR, the repertoire was profiled, and TCRdb retains in-frame clones only, with some absent. The table lists some 120,000 clones, 80% to 90% of them singletons. The specimen was peripheral blood, collected on day 0 of AZD1222 vaccination. The receptors derive from an adult in good health.

The CDR3 nucleotides read TGTGCCAGCAGTTTGCCGGCCACAGATACGCAGTATTTT. It specifies CASSLPATDTQYF. The chain links TRBV12-3 or TRBV12-4 to TRBJ2-3; D unclear. Trimming removed 3 bases from V and 2 bases from J, with 6 bases in between. CDR3 size: 13 residues.

This rearrangement joins TRBV19 to TRBJ2-5; D may be TRBD2 (6 bases). The CDR3 covers 13 residues. V lost 6 bases to trimming and J lost 1 base, with 9 bases between them. In germline, CDR1 is LNHDA, CDR2 SQIVND (reference sequence). This CDR3 is CASRGGVQETQYF. The DNA of the CDR3 is TGTGCCAGTAGGGGGGGAGTCCAAGAGACCCAGTACTTC.

V is TRBV5-5 and J is TRBJ1-2, with a tentative D call TRBD1 (6 bases). CDR1 SGHKS and CDR2 YYEKEE come from the germline V gene (reference sequence). CDR3 length: 17 residues. Trimming removed 2 bases at V and 6 bases at J, with 23 bases between. This CDR3 is CASSLGPQGSVGDGYTF. The DNA for the CDR3 is TGTGCCAGCAGCTTAGGGCCCCAGGGGAGTGTGGGAGATGGCTACACCTTC.

The chain recombines TRBV10-3 with TRBJ1-3, with D unclear. Per the germline V gene, CDR1 is ENHRY and CDR2 is SYGVKD. The V end lost 2 bases, the J end lost 2 bases, and 10 bases lay between the germline ends. CDR3 length: 15 residues. DNA for the CDR3: TGTGCCATCAGTGAGGGTCCCGGGACTGGAAACACCATATATTTT. This sequence encodes CAISEGPGTGNTIYF.

This sequence joins TRBV25-1 and TRBJ2-2; D ambiguous. The CDR3 has 14 amino acids. CDR1 is MGHDK, CDR2 SYGVNS, per germline. Trimming shortened V by 6 bases and J by 3 bases, and 11 bases separated the two germline ends. The CDR3 bases are TGTGCCAGCAGGACGGACGGATACACCGGGGAGCTGTTTTTT. This codes for CASRTDGYTGELFF.

This rearrangement joins TRBV19 to TRBJ1-5, with D possibly being TRBD1 (5 bases). CDR1 and CDR2 from the germline V gene are LNHDA and SQIVND (reference sequence). Trimming stripped 0 bases from V and 6 bases from J, with 15 bases between. The CDR3 loop spans 16 amino acids. CDR3 DNA: TGTGCCAGTAGTATAGATACTACAGGCCGAGGTCAGCCCCAGCATTTT. Amino acid sequence: CASSIDTTGRGQPQHF. Combining the CDR3 with reference TRBV19 and TRBJ1-5 gives the whole variable domain DGGITQSPKYLFRKEGQNVTLSCEQNLNHDAMYWYRQDPGQGLRLIYYSQIVNDFQKGDIAEGYSVSREKKESFPLTVTSAQKNPTAFYLCASSIDTTGRGQPQHFGDGTRLSIL.

V gene TRBV5-8 combines with J gene TRBJ2-1; 8 nucleotides align to TRBD1. The germline V gene has CDR1 SGHTS and CDR2 YDEGEE. This CDR3 is 16 amino acids long. The V gene end was trimmed by 0 bases and the J gene end by 4 bases; junction bases not matched to a gene: 6. CDR3 nucleotide sequence: TGTGCCAGCAGCTTGGGGACCGGGACAGGTTACAATGAGCAGTTCTTC. Translating gives CASSLGTGTGYNEQFF.

The V and J genes are TRBV2 and TRBJ2-2, with D perhaps matching TRBD2 (5 bases). Trimming left V 1 base short and J 8 bases short, with 17 bases between. This CDR3 is 16 amino acids long. The germline V gene has CDR1 SNHLY and CDR2 FYNNEI. The CDR3 is CASSEDDEGWLGELFF. CDR3 nucleotides: TGTGCCAGCAGTGAAGATGATGAGGGTTGGTTAGGGGAGCTGTTTTTT. Together with reference TRBV2 and TRBJ2-2, the CDR3 gives the full variable domain: EPEVTQTPSHQVTQMGQEVILRCVPISNHLYFYWYRQILGQKVEFLVSFYNNEISEKSEIFDDQFSVERPDGSNFTLKIRSTKLEDSAMYFCASSEDDEGWLGELFFGEGSRLTVL.

This clone showed up just once. The chain employs TRBV6-2 or TRBV6-3 and TRBJ1-1; maybe TRBD1 (5 bases). Trimming removed 2 bases from V and 12 bases from J, with 10 bases in between. CDR3 length equals 11 residues. Germline CDR1 reads MNHEY; CDR2 reads SVGEGT. The CDR3 DNA is TGTGCCAGCAGTTACCCGGGGACGACTTTCTTT. Translated, it gives CASSYPGTTFF.

This clone was counted a single time. The J gene is TRBJ2-7, the V gene TRBV14, with D perhaps TRBD1 (6 bases). Trimming cost V 3 bases and J 6 bases, with 15 bases left between them. This CDR3 has 14 amino acids. CDR1 SGHDN and CDR2 FVKESK come from the germline V gene. CDR3 bases: TGTGCCAGCAGCCAGGCAACAGGGTGGGTCGAGCAGTACTTC. Residues: CASSQATGWVEQYF.

The chain links TRBV2 to TRBJ2-3; the D gene is possibly TRBD2 (5 bases). Germline V CDR1 and CDR2: SNHLY, FYNNEI. The CDR3 extends over 12 amino acids. Trimming removed 8 bases at V and 2 bases at J, with 8 bases between. The CDR3 nucleotides read TGTGCCAGCGGACTCAACACAGATACGCAGTATTTT. This encodes CASGLNTDTQYF.

This clone was seen a few times. V is TRBV15 and J is TRBJ1-1, with D hard to call. This CDR3 comprises 14 residues. Between the trimmed V and J ends, which lost 4 bases and 2 bases, there was a span of 11 bases. CDR1 LNHNV and CDR2 YYDKDF come from the germline V gene (reference sequence). The CDR3 DNA reads as TGTGCCACCAGCATAGGGTCGGAAAACACTGAAGCTTTCTTT. This translates into CATSIGSENTEAFF.

A single count supports this clone. This CDR3 reads CASSLAGVADTQYF. CDR3 coding DNA: TGTGCCAGCAGCTTAGCGGGAGTCGCAGATACGCAGTATTTT. The gene calls are TRBV5-5 and TRBJ2-3, with 8 nucleotides matching TRBD2. From germline, CDR1 is SGHKS and CDR2 YYEKEE (reference sequence). The trim removed 2 bases at V and 4 bases at J, leaving 3 bases unmatched. The CDR3 has 14 amino acids.

V usage is TRBV3-1 (or the pseudogene TRBV3-2) and J usage is TRBJ1-1; D gene ambiguous. The CDR3 has 12 residues. The germline V gene has CDR1 LGHDT and CDR2 YNNKEL (reference sequence). The V end was cut by 1 base, the J end by 7 bases, with 7 bases between. The CDR3: CASSQVRGEAFF. The DNA of the CDR3 is TGTGCCAGCAGCCAAGTCCGGGGTGAAGCTTTCTTT.

CDR3 sequence reads: CASSPGGLKAFF. CDR3 coding DNA: TGTGCCAGCAGCCCCGGGGGGCTTAAAGCTTTCTTT. V usage is TRBV14 and J usage is TRBJ1-1, with D perhaps matching TRBD1 (6 bases). The CDR3 contains 12 residues. Germline values: CDR1 SGHDN, CDR2 FVKESK. Between the trimmed V and J ends, which lost 4 bases and 9 bases, there was a span of 12 bases. Complete variable domain (other parts from reference TRBV14 and TRBJ1-1): EAGVTQFPSHSVIEKGQTVTLRCDPISGHDNLYWYRRVMGKEIKFLLHFVKESKQDESGMPNNRFLAERTGGTYSTLKVQPAELEDSGVYFCASSPGGLKAFFGQGTRLTVV.

The chain uses TRBV12-3 or TRBV12-4 and TRBJ2-2; D possibly corresponds to TRBD2 (6 bases). Trimming took 3 bases from V and 8 from J, leaving 10 bases between them. The CDR3 runs 13 residues. CDR3 sequence (DNA): TGTGCCAGCAGTTTCCGACTAGATGGGGAGCTGTTTTTT. It codes for CASSFRLDGELFF.

The chain joins TRBV15 to TRBJ1-5, with TRBD1 matching over 9 bases. The length of the CDR3 is 17 residues. From germline, CDR1 is LNHNV and CDR2 YYDKDF (reference sequence). V gave up 1 base and J gave up 6 bases; unmatched junction bases: 10. CDR3 DNA: TGTGCCACCAGCAGAGGTTTTGTGGGACAGGGAGGTCAGCCCCAGCATTTT. Its protein is CATSRGFVGQGGQPQHF.

The J gene is TRBJ2-3, the V gene TRBV15, with a tentative D call TRBD2 (5 bases). The CDR3 runs 17 residues. V was cut by 0 bases and J by 4 bases, with 17 bases left in between. Germline V gene lookup returns CDR1 LNHNV and CDR2 YYDKDF (reference sequence). The CDR3 here is CATSRDGSASFADTQYF. The CDR3 DNA reads TGTGCCACCAGCAGAGATGGGAGCGCAAGCTTTGCAGATACGCAGTATTTT.

This chain joins TRBV2 and TRBJ1-1, with TRBD1 matching 8 bases. The J segment lost 4 bases and the V segment lost 2 bases, leaving 3 bases of the junction unmatched. The CDR3 extends over 14 amino acids. CDR1 is SNHLY, CDR2 FYNNEI, per germline. The CDR3 bases are TGTGCCAGCAGTGAACGGACAGGGCGCACTGAAGCTTTCTTT. It specifies CASSERTGRTEAFF. The complete variable domain, with remaining parts taken from reference TRBV2 and TRBJ1-1, reads EPEVTQTPSHQVTQMGQEVILRCVPISNHLYFYWYRQILGQKVEFLVSFYNNEISEKSEIFDDQFSVERPDGSNFTLKIRSTKLEDSAMYFCASSERTGRTEAFFGQGTRLTVV.

Here the CDR3 reads CASSRRSGEQYF. In nucleotides, the CDR3 is TGTGCCAGCAGTCGTCGTTCTGGGGAGCAGTACTTC. The V and J genes are TRBV12-3 or TRBV12-4 and TRBJ2-7; D ambiguous. The CDR3 runs 12 residues. The germline V and J ends were trimmed by 5 bases and 7 bases, with 12 bases remaining between them.

This clone was counted only a few times. Relative to the germline gene, one junction end is altered; a read error may explain this. The V and J genes are TRBV4-3 and TRBJ1-4; D remains ambiguous. CDR1 LGHNA and CDR2 YSLEER come from the germline V gene. The CDR3 spans 18 residues. This CDR3 reads CASSQEARRAISKEKLFF. CDR3 nucleotide sequence: TGCGCCAGCAGCCAAGAGGCGCGGAGGGCGATTTCTAAGGAAAAACTGTTTTTT.

The CDR3 region is CASSDFLSGELFF. The CDR3 DNA reads TGTGCCAGCAGCGACTTTCTATCTGGGGAGCTGTTTTTT. V and J are TRBV7-9 and TRBJ2-2; D unresolved. Germline values: CDR1 SEHNR, CDR2 FQNEAQ (reference sequence). The CDR3 spans 13 residues. V was cut by 5 bases and J by 8 bases, with 12 bases left in between.

V gene TRBV19 combines with J gene TRBJ1-1; D might be TRBD1 (6 bases). Germline values: CDR1 LNHDA, CDR2 SQIVND (reference sequence). Trimming left V 3 bases short and J 3 bases short, with 8 bases between. CDR3 length: 13 amino acids. The CDR3 loop reads CASSIGGHTEAFF. CDR3 DNA sequence: TGTGCCAGTAGTATTGGGGGCCACACTGAAGCTTTCTTT.

This clone was recorded once. The CDR3 nucleotides read TGTGCCAGCAGCCCCCTCTTGGGGCGCATCACCTACGAGCAGTACTTC. This translates into CASSPLLGRITYEQYF. This sequence joins TRBV7-2 and TRBJ2-7; TRBD1 might be the D (5 bases). Germline V CDR1 and CDR2: SGHTA, FQGNSA. The CDR3 is 16 amino acids. V dropped 5 bases and J dropped 2 bases, with 19 bases sitting between them.

A single count supports this clone. The chain combines TRBV4-3 with TRBJ1-2, with TRBD1 identical over 9 bases. The germline gives CDR1 LGHNA, CDR2 YSLEER. The CDR3 has 14 residues. Losses at the gene ends were 1 base for V and 5 bases for J; bases not matched to a gene: 2. CDR3 nucleotide sequence: TGCGCCAGCAGCCAAGGAGACAGGGGGTATGGCTACACCTTC. Its translation: CASSQGDRGYGYTF.